This is a list of T cell receptor beta chains from one sample in a study of blood T cells in healthy people across ages. A single record per CDR3 protein comes from TCRdb applying MiXCR to the 5' RACE reads. The sample shows approximately 780,000 distinct CDR3 sequences, approximately 24% of them seen only once. The same data also contributed to another study, on T cells of mothers and their children.

Sample: blood. The receptors derive from a boy between 10 and 17 years old in good health. The conserved cysteine and the conserved F or W are not part of the CDR3 here. The D gene is left open where the match is weak. Some rows have no size entry. The others give once, few or many, or a class for an expanded clone.

d_call j_call clone_size v_call cdr3_aa
TRBD2 TRBJ2-4 - TRBV3-1 ASSSAAGGRVKNIQY
- TRBJ1-2 - TRBV12-3/TRBV12-4 ASSRLGTGYT
- TRBJ2-3 few TRBV4-1 ASSQRGVTDTQY
- TRBJ1-6 few TRBV28 ASSPRVESPLH
TRBD2 - few TRBV11-2 ASSQVRASGGSNNEQF
TRBD1 TRBJ2-7 - TRBV20-1 SAKVTGQGTYEQY
TRBD1 TRBJ2-1 - TRBV24-1 ATSGTGMGNEQF
- TRBJ1-1 - TRBV6-1 ASSEHPNTEAF
TRBD1 TRBJ1-4 few TRBV12-3/TRBV12-4 ASSPQQGQATEKLF
- TRBJ2-5 few TRBV7-6 ASSPVPETQY
- TRBJ2-7 - TRBV6-5 ASSSYGSYEQY
TRBD1 TRBJ2-2 - TRBV28 ASSLLDRVVTGELF
- TRBJ1-2 once TRBV29-1 SVEPLGPNYGYT